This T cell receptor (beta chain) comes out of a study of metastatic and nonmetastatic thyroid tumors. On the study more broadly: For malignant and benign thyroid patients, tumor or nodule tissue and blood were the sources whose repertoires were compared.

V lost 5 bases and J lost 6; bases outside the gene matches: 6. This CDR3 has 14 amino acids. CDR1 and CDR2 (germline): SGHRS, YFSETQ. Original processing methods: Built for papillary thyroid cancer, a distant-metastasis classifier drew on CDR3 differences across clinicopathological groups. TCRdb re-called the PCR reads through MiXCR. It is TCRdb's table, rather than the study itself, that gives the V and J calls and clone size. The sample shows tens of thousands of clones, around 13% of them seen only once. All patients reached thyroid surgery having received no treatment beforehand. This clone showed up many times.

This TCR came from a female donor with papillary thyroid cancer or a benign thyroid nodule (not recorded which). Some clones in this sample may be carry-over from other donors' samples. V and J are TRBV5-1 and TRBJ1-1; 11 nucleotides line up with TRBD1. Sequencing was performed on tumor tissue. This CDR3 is CASRRTGGRAEAFF. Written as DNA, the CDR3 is TGCGCCAGCAGAAGGACAGGGGGCCGCGCTGAAGCTTTCTTT.